The 20 T cell receptor beta chains reported below all come from one sample, sequenced in a study of response to subunit inactivated influenza vaccine. MiXCR, run by TCRdb on the RT-PCR reads, gives a single entry per CDR3 protein. The sample yields roughly 700,000 distinct CDR3 sequences, about 15% seen once. The starting material was PBMCs from blood, obtained 14 to 15 days before vaccination. The receptors here all came from a middle-aged man who received an inactivated influenza vaccine.

This clonotype was found a few times. This CDR3 is CASGGGGTEAFF. The DNA for the CDR3 is TGCGCCAGTGGCGGGGGTGGCACTGAAGCTTTCTTT. The V and J genes are TRBV10-1 and TRBJ1-1; D may be TRBD1 (5 bases). The CDR3 sequence is 12 residues long. The V gene's germline CDR1 is WNHNN and CDR2 SYGVQD (reference sequence). The V end lost 9 bases, the J end lost 4 bases, and 12 bases lay between the germline ends.

The CDR3 reads CASSRTVPNYGYTF. CDR3 bases: TGTGCCAGCAGTCGGACGGTTCCTAACTATGGCTACACCTTC. V is TRBV12-3 or TRBV12-4 and J is TRBJ1-2; D remains unclear. V dropped 5 bases and J dropped 0 bases, with 10 bases sitting between them. The CDR3 length is 14 residues.

This clonotype was detected ten times or more. The chain has TRBV7-2 and TRBJ2-4; TRBD2 is a possible D gene (5 bases). Germline V gives CDR1 SGHTA, CDR2 FQGNSA. The CDR3 has 14 residues. Deletions cut 5 bases from V and 3 bases from J, with 11 bases between. This chain's CDR3 is CASSLTGVKNIQYF. The DNA for the CDR3 is TGTGCCAGCAGCCTAACCGGGGTCAAAAACATTCAGTACTTC.

This clonotype has a handful of counts. The genes are TRBV2 and TRBJ2-7; D is possibly TRBD1 (5 bases). Trimming cost V 6 bases and J 6 bases, with 9 bases left between them. CDR1 is SNHLY and CDR2 is FYNNEI in the germline V gene. This CDR3 has 11 residues. Here the CDR3 reads CASSPRVEQYF. CDR3 nucleotides: TGTGCCAGCAGCCCCAGGGTCGAGCAGTACTTC. Filled out from reference TRBV2 and TRBJ2-7, the complete variable domain reads EPEVTQTPSHQVTQMGQEVILRCVPISNHLYFYWYRQILGQKVEFLVSFYNNEISEKSEIFDDQFSVERPDGSNFTLKIRSTKLEDSAMYFCASSPRVEQYFGPGTRLTVT.

The chain uses TRBV29-1 and TRBJ1-1, with TRBD1 matching 7 bases. Trimming took 7 bases from V and 4 from J; bases not matched to a gene: 9. The CDR3 loop spans 13 amino acids. Germline V gene sequence: CDR1 SQVTM, CDR2 ANQGSEA. This CDR3 is CSGKQGSGTEAFF. In DNA, the CDR3 is TGCAGCGGAAAACAGGGGTCGGGCACTGAAGCTTTCTTT.

The chain recombines TRBV5-1 with TRBJ2-2, with a tentative D call TRBD1 (6 bases). The CDR3 consists of 13 residues. The germline V gene has CDR1 SGHRS and CDR2 YFSETQ. V lost 2 bases to trimming and J lost 7 bases, with 9 bases between them. The CDR3 DNA sequence: TGCGCCAGCAGCTTTACAGGGATCGGGGAGCTGTTTTTT. Residues: CASSFTGIGELFF.

V gene TRBV5-6 combines with J gene TRBJ2-7, with a tentative D call TRBD2 (5 bases). Trimming stripped 0 bases from V and 3 bases from J, with 16 bases between. The germline CDR1 and CDR2 sequences are SGHDT and YYEEEE. The CDR3 extends over 16 amino acids. The CDR3 spells CASSLDRDPTDYEQYF. The CDR3 nucleotides are TGTGCCAGCAGCTTGGACCGGGATCCAACGGACTACGAGCAGTACTTC.

This clonotype was seen repeatedly, ten times or more. The V and J genes are TRBV3-1 and TRBJ2-7; D uncertain. V lost 3 bases, J lost 2 bases, and 8 bases lay in between. The germline V gene encodes CDR1 LGHDT and CDR2 YNNKEL (reference sequence). CDR3 length: 13 residues. CDR3: CASSQGFTYEQYF. The CDR3 DNA sequence: TGTGCCAGCAGCCAGGGCTTCACCTACGAGCAGTACTTC.

This chain uses TRBV7-3 with TRBJ2-3; maybe TRBD1 (6 bases). Germline values: CDR1 SGHTA, CDR2 FQGTGA. CDR3 length: 14 amino acids. V gave up 1 base and J gave up 2 bases, with 7 bases separating them. DNA of the CDR3: TGTGCCAGCAGCTTAATGGGGGCCACAGATACGCAGTATTTT. Translation gives CASSLMGATDTQYF.

This chain links TRBV29-1 with TRBJ2-3; the D gene is possibly TRBD2 (5 bases). The CDR3 consists of 13 residues. The V and J ends lost 3 bases and 5 bases respectively, with 12 bases between them. The germline gives CDR1 SQVTM, CDR2 ANQGSEA. DNA for the CDR3: TGCAGCGTTGAGCCGGGGTTAGGAGATACGCAGTATTTT. As protein: CSVEPGLGDTQYF.

The chain employs TRBV18 and TRBJ2-5; D perhaps matches TRBD2 (6 bases). Germline lookup yields CDR1 KGHSH and CDR2 LQKENI. The CDR3 has 15 amino acids. Trimming shortened V by 3 bases and J by 1 base, and 12 bases separated the two germline ends. CDR3 sequence: CASSPRGIGQETQYF. In DNA form, the CDR3 reads TGTGCCAGCTCACCTCGGGGGATCGGCCAAGAGACCCAGTACTTC.

This clonotype was counted only a few times. The rearrangement uses TRBV3-1 and TRBJ2-1, with TRBD2 matching over 9 bases. There are 16 residues in the CDR3. Trimming took 3 bases from V and 7 from J; bases not matched to a gene: 10. Looked up from germline, CDR1 is LGHDT and CDR2 is YNNKEL (reference sequence). The CDR3 loop is CASSQGGGALVNEQFF. The CDR3, as DNA: TGTGCCAGCAGCCAGGGCGGGGGGGCCCTCGTGAATGAGCAGTTCTTC.

The V and J genes are TRBV12-3 or TRBV12-4 and TRBJ1-6; D gene uncertain. Deletions cut 5 bases from V and 11 bases from J, with 19 bases between. The CDR3 runs 15 residues. CDR3 loop: CASSTGPLYGTPLHF. The CDR3 DNA reads TGTGCCAGCAGTACCGGGCCCCTATACGGGACACCCCTCCACTTT.

This chain links TRBV5-1 with TRBJ2-3; the D gene is possibly TRBD2 (5 bases). Germline V gene data show CDR1 as SGHRS and CDR2 as YFSETQ. The CDR3 sequence is 13 residues long. Trimming removed 7 bases from V and 6 bases from J, with 15 bases in between. CDR3 amino acids: CASRLGIGDTQYF. CDR3 in DNA: TGCGCCAGCCGGCTCGGGATAGGGGATACGCAGTATTTT.

In this sample, this clonotype turned up many times. V gene TRBV15 combines with J gene TRBJ1-6; no clear D. Germline V CDR1 and CDR2: LNHNV, YYDKDF (reference sequence). V was trimmed by 0 bases and J by 6 bases, leaving 9 bases between them. The CDR3 runs 15 residues. Here the CDR3 DNA reads TGTGCCACCAGCAGAGATAGGCAGCCTAATTCACCCCTCCACTTT. Translated, it gives CATSRDRQPNSPLHF.

This clonotype was seen repeatedly, ten times or more. The gene calls are TRBV4-1 and TRBJ2-2; D is uncertain. CDR3 length: 14 amino acids. V lost 5 bases and J 0 bases, leaving 7 bases between the germline ends. Looked up from germline, CDR1 is MGHRA and CDR2 is YSYEKL. The CDR3 DNA reads as TGCGCCAGCAGCGGGGTCGCGAACACCGGGGAGCTGTTTTTT. It is translated as CASSGVANTGELFF.

The chain carries TRBV4-3 and TRBJ2-3; the D call may be TRBD1 or TRBD2 (5 bases each). Deletions cut 3 bases from V and 13 bases from J, with 17 bases between. This CDR3 has 13 residues. Germline CDR1 LGHNA, CDR2 YSLEER. The CDR3: CASSQEPGPAEYF. CDR3 DNA sequence: TGCGCCAGCAGCCAGGAACCGGGACCGGCTGAGTATTTT.

This clonotype has only a few counts. The rearrangement links TRBV6-5 to TRBJ2-7; 8 nucleotides match TRBD1. Germline V lookup: CDR1 MNHEY, CDR2 SVGAGI. The CDR3 covers 15 residues. V was pared by 5 bases and J by 3 bases, with 9 bases of the junction left unmatched. The CDR3 coding sequence is TGTGCCAGCAGTAACCTCGGGACAGGATACTACGAGCAGTACTTC. This codes for CASSNLGTGYYEQYF.

This clonotype was picked up a small number of times. The CDR3 coding sequence is TGTGCCAGCAGCGCCTCCACTAATGAGCAGTTCTTC. Protein sequence: CASSASTNEQFF. The chain is built from TRBV9 and TRBJ2-1; no firm D call. The CDR3 loop spans 12 amino acids. Trimming cost V 3 bases and J 7 bases, with 8 bases left between them. CDR1 is SGDLS and CDR2 is YYNGEE in the germline V gene.

The rearrangement uses TRBV20-1 and TRBJ2-4; possibly TRBD2 for D (6 bases). Germline V gene data show CDR1 as DFQATT and CDR2 as SNEGSKA (reference sequence). The CDR3 has 15 amino acids. Deletions cut 3 bases from V and 6 bases from J, with 18 bases between. The CDR3 loop is CSARTGGKLRNIQYF. CDR3 bases: TGCAGTGCTAGGACGGGCGGGAAACTCAGAAACATTCAGTACTTC.